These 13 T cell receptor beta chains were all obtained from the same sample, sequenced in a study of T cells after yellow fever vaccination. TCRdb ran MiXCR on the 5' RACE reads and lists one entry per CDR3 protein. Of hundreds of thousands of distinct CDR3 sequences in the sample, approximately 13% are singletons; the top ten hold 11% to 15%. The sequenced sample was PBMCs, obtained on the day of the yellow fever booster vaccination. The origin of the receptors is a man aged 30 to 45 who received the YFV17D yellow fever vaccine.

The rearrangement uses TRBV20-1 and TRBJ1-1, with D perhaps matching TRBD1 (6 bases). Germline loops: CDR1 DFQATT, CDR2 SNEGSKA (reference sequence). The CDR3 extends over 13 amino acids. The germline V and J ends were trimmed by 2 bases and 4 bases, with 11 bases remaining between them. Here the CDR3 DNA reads TGCAGTGCTAGAAGGGGGACGAGCACTGAAGCTTTCTTT. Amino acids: CSARRGTSTEAFF.

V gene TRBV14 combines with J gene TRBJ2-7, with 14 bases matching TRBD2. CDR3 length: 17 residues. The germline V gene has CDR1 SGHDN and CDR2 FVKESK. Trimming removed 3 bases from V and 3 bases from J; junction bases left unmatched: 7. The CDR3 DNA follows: TGTGCCAGCAGCCAGGGGACTAGCGGGAGCCCTCTCTACGAGCAGTACTTC. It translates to CASSQGTSGSPLYEQYF.

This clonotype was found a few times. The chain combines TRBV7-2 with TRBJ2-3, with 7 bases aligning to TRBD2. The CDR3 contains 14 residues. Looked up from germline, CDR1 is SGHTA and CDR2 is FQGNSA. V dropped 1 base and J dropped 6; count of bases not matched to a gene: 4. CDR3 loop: CASSLGEGGDTQYF. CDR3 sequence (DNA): TGTGCCAGCAGCTTAGGGGAGGGTGGGGATACGCAGTATTTT.

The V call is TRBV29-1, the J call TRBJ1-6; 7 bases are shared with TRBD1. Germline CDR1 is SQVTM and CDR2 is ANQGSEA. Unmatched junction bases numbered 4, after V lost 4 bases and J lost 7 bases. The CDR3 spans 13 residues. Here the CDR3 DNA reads TGCAGCGTTGGGGAGGGGGCAAATTCACCCCTCCACTTT. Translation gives CSVGEGANSPLHF.

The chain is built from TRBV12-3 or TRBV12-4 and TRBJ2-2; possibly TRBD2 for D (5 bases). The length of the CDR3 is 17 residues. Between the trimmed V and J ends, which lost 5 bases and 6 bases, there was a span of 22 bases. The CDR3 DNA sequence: TGTGCCAGCAGTCAAGCACGGACGACGAAGGGAGCCGGGGAGCTGTTTTTT. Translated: CASSQARTTKGAGELFF.

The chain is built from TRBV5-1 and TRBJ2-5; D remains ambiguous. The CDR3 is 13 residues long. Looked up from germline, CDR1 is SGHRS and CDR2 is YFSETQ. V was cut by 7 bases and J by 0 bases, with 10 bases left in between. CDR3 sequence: CASQTEYQETQYF. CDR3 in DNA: TGCGCCAGCCAGACGGAGTACCAAGAGACCCAGTACTTC.

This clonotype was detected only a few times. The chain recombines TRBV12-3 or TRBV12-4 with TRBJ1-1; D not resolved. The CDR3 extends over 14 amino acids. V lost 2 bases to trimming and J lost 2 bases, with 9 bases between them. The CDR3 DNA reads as TGTGCCAGCAGTTTATCGGCGTACAACACTGAAGCTTTCTTT. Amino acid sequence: CASSLSAYNTEAFF.

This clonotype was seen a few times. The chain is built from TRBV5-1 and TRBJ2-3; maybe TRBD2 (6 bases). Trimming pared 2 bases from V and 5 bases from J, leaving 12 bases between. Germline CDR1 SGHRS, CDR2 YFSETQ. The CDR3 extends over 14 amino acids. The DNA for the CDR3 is TGCGCCAGCAGCTTTAGTTCCGGGGGAGATACGCAGTATTTT. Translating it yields CASSFSSGGDTQYF.

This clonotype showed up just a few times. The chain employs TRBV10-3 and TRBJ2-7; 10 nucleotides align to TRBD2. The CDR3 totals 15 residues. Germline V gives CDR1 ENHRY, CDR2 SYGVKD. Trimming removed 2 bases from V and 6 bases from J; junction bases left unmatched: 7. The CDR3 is CAISEGASGRREQYF. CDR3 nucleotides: TGTGCCATCAGTGAGGGGGCTAGCGGGAGACGCGAGCAGTACTTC.

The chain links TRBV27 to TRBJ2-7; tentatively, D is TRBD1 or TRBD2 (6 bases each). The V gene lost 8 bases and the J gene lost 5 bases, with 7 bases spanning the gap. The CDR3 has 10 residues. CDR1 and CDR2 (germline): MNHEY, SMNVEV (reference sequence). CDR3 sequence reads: CASGGHEQYF. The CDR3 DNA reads TGTGCCAGCGGGGGGCACGAGCAGTACTTC.

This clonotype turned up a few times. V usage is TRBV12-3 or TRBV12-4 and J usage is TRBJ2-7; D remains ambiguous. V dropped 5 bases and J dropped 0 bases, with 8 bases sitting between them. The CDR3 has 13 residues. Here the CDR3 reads CASSARNSYEQYF. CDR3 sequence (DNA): TGTGCCAGCAGTGCGAGGAACTCCTACGAGCAGTACTTC.

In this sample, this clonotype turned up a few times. CDR3 loop: CASGLGGAYNEQFF. In DNA, the CDR3 is TGTGCTAGTGGTTTGGGAGGCGCCTACAATGAGCAGTTCTTC. J is TRBJ2-1 and V is TRBV12-5; D is undetermined. This CDR3 spans 14 amino acids. Trimming took off 1 base at V and 2 bases at J, with 6 bases between the two ends. Germline CDR1 is LGHNT and CDR2 is FRNRAP.

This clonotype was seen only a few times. CDR3 sequence reads: CASSLFGGQPQHF. CDR3 sequence (DNA): TGCGCCAGCAGCTTGTTTGGGGGTCAGCCCCAGCATTTT. This chain links TRBV5-1 with TRBJ1-5; perhaps TRBD1 as D (5 bases). This CDR3 has 13 residues. The germline gives CDR1 SGHRS, CDR2 YFSETQ. Trimming stripped 1 base from V and 6 bases from J, with 8 bases between.